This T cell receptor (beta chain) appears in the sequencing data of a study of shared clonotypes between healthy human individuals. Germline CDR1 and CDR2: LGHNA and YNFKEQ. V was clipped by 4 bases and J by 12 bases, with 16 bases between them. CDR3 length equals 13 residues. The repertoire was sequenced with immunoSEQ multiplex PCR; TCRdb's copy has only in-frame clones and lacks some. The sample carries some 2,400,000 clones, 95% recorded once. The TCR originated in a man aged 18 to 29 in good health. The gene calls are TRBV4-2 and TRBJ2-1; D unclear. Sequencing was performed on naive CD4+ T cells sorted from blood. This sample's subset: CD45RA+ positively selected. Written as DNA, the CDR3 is TGTGCCAGCAGCCCTGGTGACGGCTTCGGGCAGTTCTTC. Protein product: CASSPGDGFGQFF.